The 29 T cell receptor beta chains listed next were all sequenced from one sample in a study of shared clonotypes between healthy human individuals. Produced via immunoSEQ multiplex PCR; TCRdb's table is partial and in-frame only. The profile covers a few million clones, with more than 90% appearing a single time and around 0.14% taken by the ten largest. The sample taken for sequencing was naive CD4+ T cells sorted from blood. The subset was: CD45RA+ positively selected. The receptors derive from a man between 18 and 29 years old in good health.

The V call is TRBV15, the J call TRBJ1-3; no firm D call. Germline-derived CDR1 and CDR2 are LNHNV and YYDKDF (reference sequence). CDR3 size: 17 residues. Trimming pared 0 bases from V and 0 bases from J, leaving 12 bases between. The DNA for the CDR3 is TGTGCCACCAGCAGAGATCGCGACGAGAGCTCTGGAAACACCATATATTTT. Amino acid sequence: CATSRDRDESSGNTIYF.

The chain's CDR3 is CAWRKPGSETQYF. The CDR3 DNA is TGTGCCTGGAGAAAACCAGGGAGTGAGACCCAGTACTTC. The V call is TRBV30, the J call TRBJ2-5, with D perhaps matching TRBD1 or TRBD2 (5 bases each). CDR3 length: 13 residues. V shed 3 bases and J shed 5 bases, with 13 bases lying between them. Germline V gene sequence: CDR1 GTSNPN, CDR2 SVGIG (reference sequence).

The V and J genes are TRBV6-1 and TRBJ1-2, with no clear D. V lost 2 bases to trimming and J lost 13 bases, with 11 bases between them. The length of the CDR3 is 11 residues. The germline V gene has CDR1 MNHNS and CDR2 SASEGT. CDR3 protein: CASSESLGLTF. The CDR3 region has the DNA TGTGCCAGCAGTGAAAGTTTGGGCCTCACCTTC.

The CDR3 nucleotides read TGTGCCAGCAGCACGACAGGGACCTCCTACGAGCAGTACTTC. Its protein product is CASSTTGTSYEQYF. This chain connects TRBV5-4 to TRBJ2-7; 7 bases are shared with TRBD1. CDR1 and CDR2 from the germline V gene are SGHNT and YYREEE (reference sequence). CDR3 length: 14 amino acids. The V and J ends lost 4 bases and 0 bases, in that order; junction bases with no gene match: 4.

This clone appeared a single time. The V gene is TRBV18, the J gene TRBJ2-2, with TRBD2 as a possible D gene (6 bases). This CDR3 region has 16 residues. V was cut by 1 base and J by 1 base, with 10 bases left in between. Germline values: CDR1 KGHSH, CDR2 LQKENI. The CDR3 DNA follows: TGTGCCAGCTCACCACTAACTAGCCGGAACACCGGGGAGCTGTTTTTT. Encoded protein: CASSPLTSRNTGELFF.

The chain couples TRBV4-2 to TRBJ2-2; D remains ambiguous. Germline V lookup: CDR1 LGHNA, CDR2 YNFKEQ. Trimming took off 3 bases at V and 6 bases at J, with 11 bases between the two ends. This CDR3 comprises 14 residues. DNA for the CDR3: TGTGCCAGCAGCCACTATTCGAGCTCCGGGGAGCTGTTTTTT. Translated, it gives CASSHYSSSGELFF.

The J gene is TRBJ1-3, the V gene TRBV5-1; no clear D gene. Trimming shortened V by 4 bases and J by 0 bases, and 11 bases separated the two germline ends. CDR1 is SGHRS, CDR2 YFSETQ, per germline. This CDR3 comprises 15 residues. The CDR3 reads CASSRDTSSGNTIYF. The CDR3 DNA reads TGCGCCAGCAGCCGAGATACTAGCTCTGGAAACACCATATATTTT.

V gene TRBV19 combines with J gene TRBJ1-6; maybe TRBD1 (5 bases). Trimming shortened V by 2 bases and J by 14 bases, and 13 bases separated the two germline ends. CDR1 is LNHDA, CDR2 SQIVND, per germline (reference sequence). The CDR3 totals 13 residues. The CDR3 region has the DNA TGTGCCAGTAGTATAAGTTCAGAGGGGTCCCTCCACTTT. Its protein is CASSISSEGSLHF.

The CDR3 DNA reads TGCGCCAGCAGTCAATCGCGCCAGACCAGCACAGATACGCAGTATTTT. It is translated as CASSQSRQTSTDTQYF. V usage is TRBV23-1 and J usage is TRBJ2-3; D gene unclear. TRBV23-1 is labeled an ORF, and its function is uncertain. The CDR3 is made up of 16 amino acids. V lost 0 bases, J lost 0 bases, and 10 bases lay in between.

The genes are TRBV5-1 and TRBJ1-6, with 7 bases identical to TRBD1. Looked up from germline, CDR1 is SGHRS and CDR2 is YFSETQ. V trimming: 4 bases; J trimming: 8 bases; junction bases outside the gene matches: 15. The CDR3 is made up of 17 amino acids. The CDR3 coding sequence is TGCGCCAGCAGCAGGGGGCAGGGTACATTTGAGGATTCACCCCTCCACTTT. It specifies CASSRGQGTFEDSPLHF.

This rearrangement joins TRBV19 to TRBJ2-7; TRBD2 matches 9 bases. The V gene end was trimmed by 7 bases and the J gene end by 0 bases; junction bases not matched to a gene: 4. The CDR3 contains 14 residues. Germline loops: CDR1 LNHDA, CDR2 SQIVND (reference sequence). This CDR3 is CASMTSGSSYEQYF. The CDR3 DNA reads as TGTGCCAGTATGACTAGCGGAAGCTCCTACGAGCAGTACTTC.

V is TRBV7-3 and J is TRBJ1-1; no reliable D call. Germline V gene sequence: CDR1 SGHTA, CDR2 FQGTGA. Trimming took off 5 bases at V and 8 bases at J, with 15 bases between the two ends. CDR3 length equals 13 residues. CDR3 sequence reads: CASSPRGLSEAFF. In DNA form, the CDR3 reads TGTGCCAGCAGCCCTCGTGGCTTGTCCGAAGCTTTCTTT.

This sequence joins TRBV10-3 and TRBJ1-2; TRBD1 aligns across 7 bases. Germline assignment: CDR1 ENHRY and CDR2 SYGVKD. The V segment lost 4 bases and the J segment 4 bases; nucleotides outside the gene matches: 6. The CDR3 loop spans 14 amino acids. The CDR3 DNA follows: TGTGCCATCAGTGCTCCGGGACAGAGCTATGGCTACACCTTC. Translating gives CAISAPGQSYGYTF.

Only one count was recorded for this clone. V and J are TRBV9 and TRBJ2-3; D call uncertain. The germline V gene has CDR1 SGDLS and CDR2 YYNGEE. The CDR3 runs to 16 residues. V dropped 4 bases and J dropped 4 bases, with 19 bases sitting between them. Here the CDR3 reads CASSPYPQDGPDTQYF. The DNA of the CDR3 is TGTGCCAGCAGCCCATATCCCCAGGACGGACCAGATACGCAGTATTTT.

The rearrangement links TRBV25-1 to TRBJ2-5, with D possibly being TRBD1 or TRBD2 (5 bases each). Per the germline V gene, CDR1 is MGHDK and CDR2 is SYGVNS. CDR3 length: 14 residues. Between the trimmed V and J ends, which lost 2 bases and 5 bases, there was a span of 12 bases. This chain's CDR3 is CASSEPVGVETQYF. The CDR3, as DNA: TGTGCCAGCAGTGAACCAGTGGGGGTGGAGACCCAGTACTTC. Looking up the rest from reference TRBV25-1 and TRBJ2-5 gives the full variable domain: EADIYQTPRYLVIGTGKKITLECSQTMGHDKMYWYQQDPGMELHLIHYSYGVNSTEKGDLSSESTVSRIRTEHFPLTLESARPSHTSQYLCASSEPVGVETQYFGPGTRLLVL.

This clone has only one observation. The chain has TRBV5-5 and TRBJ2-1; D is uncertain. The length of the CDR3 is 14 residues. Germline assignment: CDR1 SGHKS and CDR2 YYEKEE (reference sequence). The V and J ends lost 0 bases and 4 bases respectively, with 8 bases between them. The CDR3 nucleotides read TGTGCCAGCAGCTTGGCACCTGAGTACAATGAGCAGTTCTTC. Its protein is CASSLAPEYNEQFF.

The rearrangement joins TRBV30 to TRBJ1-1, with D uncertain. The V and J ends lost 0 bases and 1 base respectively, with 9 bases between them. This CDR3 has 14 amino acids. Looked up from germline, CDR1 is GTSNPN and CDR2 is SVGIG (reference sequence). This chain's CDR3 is CAWSVQSGNTEAFF. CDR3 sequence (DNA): TGTGCCTGGAGTGTTCAAAGTGGGAACACTGAAGCTTTCTTT.

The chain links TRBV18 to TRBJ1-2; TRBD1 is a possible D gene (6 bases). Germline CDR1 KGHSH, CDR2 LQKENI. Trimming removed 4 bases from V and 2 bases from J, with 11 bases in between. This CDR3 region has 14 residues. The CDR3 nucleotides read TGTGCCAGCTCACGGGACACCCAGAACTATGGCTACACCTTC. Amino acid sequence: CASSRDTQNYGYTF.

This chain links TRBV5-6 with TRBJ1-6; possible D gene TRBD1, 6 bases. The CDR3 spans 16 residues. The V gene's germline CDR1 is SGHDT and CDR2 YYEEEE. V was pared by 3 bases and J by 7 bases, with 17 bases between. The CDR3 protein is CASSYDAGAGNSPLHF. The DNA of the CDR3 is TGTGCCAGCAGCTATGACGCAGGGGCTGGGAATTCACCCCTCCACTTT. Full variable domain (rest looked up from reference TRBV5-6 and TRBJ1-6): DAGVTQSPTHLIKTRGQQVTLRCSPKSGHDTVSWYQQALGQGPQFIFQYYEEEERQRGNFPDRFSGHQFPNYSSELNVNALLLGDSALYLCASSYDAGAGNSPLHFGNGTRLTVT.

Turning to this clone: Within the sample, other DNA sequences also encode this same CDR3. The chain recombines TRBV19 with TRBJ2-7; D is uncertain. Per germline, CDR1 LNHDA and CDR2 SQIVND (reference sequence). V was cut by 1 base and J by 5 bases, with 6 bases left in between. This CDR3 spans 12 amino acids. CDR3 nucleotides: TGTGCCAGTAGTATAGTGGGAAACGAGCAGTACTTC. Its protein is CASSIVGNEQYF.

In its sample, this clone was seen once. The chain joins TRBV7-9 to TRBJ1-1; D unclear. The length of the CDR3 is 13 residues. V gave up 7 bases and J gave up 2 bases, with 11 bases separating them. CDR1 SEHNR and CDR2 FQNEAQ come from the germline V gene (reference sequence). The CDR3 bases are TGTGCCAGCATGCGAATAGCCAACACTGAAGCTTTCTTT. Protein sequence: CASMRIANTEAFF.

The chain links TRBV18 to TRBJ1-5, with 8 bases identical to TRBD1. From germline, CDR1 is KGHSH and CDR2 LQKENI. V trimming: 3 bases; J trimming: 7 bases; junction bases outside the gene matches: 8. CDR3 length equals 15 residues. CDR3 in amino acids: CASSPRDRGGQPQHF. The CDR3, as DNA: TGTGCCAGCTCACCCCGAGACAGGGGTGGCCAGCCCCAGCATTTT.

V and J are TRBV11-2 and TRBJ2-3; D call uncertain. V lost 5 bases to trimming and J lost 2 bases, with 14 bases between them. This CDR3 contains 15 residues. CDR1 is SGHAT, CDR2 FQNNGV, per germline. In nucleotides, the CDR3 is TGTGCCAGCAGCGCCATAACTCCCTCCACAGATACGCAGTATTTT. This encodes CASSAITPSTDTQYF.

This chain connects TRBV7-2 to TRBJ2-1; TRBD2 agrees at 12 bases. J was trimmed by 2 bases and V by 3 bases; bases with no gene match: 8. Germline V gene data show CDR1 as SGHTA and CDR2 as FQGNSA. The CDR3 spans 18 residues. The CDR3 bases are TGTGCCAGCAGCTTGACTAGCGGGAGTTGGTCCCCCTACAATGAGCAGTTCTTC. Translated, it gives CASSLTSGSWSPYNEQFF.

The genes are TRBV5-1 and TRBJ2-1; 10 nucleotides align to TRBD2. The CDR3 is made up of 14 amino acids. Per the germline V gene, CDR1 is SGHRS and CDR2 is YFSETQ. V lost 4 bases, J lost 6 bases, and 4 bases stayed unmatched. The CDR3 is CASSPGLAANEQFF. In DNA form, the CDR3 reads TGCGCCAGCAGCCCCGGACTAGCGGCCAATGAGCAGTTCTTC.

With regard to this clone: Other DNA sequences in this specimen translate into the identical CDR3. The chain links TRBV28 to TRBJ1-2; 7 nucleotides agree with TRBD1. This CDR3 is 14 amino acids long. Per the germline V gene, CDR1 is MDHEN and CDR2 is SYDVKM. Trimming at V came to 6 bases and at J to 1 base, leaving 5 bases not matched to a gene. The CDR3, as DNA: TGTGCCAGCAGCAGGGACAGCAATAACTATGGCTACACCTTC. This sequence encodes CASSRDSNNYGYTF.

The CDR3 spells CASSPGQPVYEQYF. CDR3 bases: TGTGCCAGCTCACCGGGCCAGCCGGTCTACGAGCAGTACTTC. The chain uses TRBV18 and TRBJ2-5, with D unclear. The DNA end is a closer match to TRBJ2-7, so the J assignment may be wrong. There are 14 residues in the CDR3. Looked up from germline, CDR1 is KGHSH and CDR2 is LQKENI.

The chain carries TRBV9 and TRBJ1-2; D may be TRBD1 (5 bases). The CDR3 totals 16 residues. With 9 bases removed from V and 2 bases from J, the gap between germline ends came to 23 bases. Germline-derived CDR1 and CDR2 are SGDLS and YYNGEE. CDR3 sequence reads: CANTPAGGRKNYGYTF. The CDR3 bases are TGTGCCAACACCCCCGCCGGGGGGAGAAAAAACTATGGCTACACCTTC.

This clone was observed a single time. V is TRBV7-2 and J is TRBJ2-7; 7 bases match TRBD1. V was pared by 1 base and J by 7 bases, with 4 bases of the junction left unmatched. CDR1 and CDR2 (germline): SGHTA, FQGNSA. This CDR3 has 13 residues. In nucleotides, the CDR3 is TGTGCCAGCAGCTTAGAACAGGGGTTTGAGCAGTACTTC. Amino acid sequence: CASSLEQGFEQYF.